Presented here are 14 T cell receptor beta chains from one specimen sequenced in a study of vaccination and CD4 T cells after COVID-19. The Oncomine TCR Beta short-read assay was what sequenced the DNA obtained from cultured CD4+ T cells. TCRdb called the PCR reads again in MiXCR, with one record for every CDR3 protein. This sample has about 19,000 distinct CDR3 sequences, with 30% to 40% found just once. Their antigen targets remain unknown. Regarding treatment: 10-day PBMC culture with coronavirus spike peptide pools or control peptides (ViraFEST assay). The sequenced material came from cultured CD4+ T cells from blood. These receptors were obtained from a human donor with COVID-19.

This clonotype was detected once. The chain is built from TRBV20-1 and TRBJ2-6; D remains unclear. Looked up from germline, CDR1 is DFQATT and CDR2 is SNEGSKA (reference sequence). The CDR3 is made up of 13 amino acids. The V end lost 3 bases, the J end lost 2 bases, and 5 bases lay between the germline ends. Written as DNA, the CDR3 is TGCAGTGCTAGCTCGGCTGGGGCCAACGTCCTGACTTTC. Its protein is CSASSAGANVLTF.

This clonotype came up a few times. This chain joins TRBV6-1 and TRBJ1-6; D might be TRBD1 (6 bases). Trimming took 10 bases from V and 16 from J, leaving 14 bases between them. The length of the CDR3 is 10 residues. Germline-derived CDR1 and CDR2 are MNHNS and SASEGT. The CDR3: CATGTRELHF. The CDR3 region has the DNA TGTGCCACCGGGACAAGAGAGCTCCACTTT.

This clonotype is classed as medium-sized. This chain uses TRBV7-2 with TRBJ1-2; D may be TRBD1 (5 bases). Trimming took off 5 bases at V and 5 bases at J, with 15 bases between the two ends. This CDR3 comprises 14 residues. Germline V CDR1 and CDR2: SGHTA, FQGNSA. The CDR3 region has the DNA TGTGCCAGCAGCCAAACCGGGACTCTATATGGCTACACCTTC. Protein: CASSQTGTLYGYTF.

This clonotype was observed a handful of times. V usage is TRBV20-1 and J usage is TRBJ2-7, with no clear D. The germline V gene has CDR1 DFQATT and CDR2 SNEGSKA (reference sequence). This CDR3 contains 15 residues. V gave up 3 bases and J gave up 0 bases, with 15 bases separating them. CDR3 residues: CSASSSVAVSYEQYF. CDR3 DNA sequence: TGCAGTGCTAGCTCCAGTGTGGCCGTCTCCTACGAGCAGTACTTC.

This clonotype was seen only a few times. This chain joins TRBV20-1 and TRBJ2-5, with a weak D call TRBD1 (5 bases). Germline CDR1 is DFQATT and CDR2 is SNEGSKA (reference sequence). The CDR3 spans 13 residues. Trimming removed 4 bases from V and 4 bases from J, with 13 bases in between. CDR3 nucleotides: TGCAGTGCTAACAGCGTTGGGGCAGAGACCCAGTACTTC. It translates to CSANSVGAETQYF.

The chain carries TRBV6-1 and TRBJ1-1; TRBD1 might be the D (5 bases). The V gene's germline CDR1 is MNHNS and CDR2 SASEGT. Trimming removed 8 bases from V and 1 base from J, with 8 bases in between. The CDR3 loop spans 12 amino acids. As DNA, the CDR3 is TGTGCCAGCCCAGGACAGAACACTGAAGCTTTCTTT. Translation gives CASPGQNTEAFF.

V is TRBV6-2 or TRBV6-3 and J is TRBJ1-5; D is perhaps TRBD1 (5 bases). The V gene lost 4 bases and the J gene lost 7 bases, with 14 bases spanning the gap. The CDR3 covers 14 residues. CDR1 is MNHEY, CDR2 SVGEGT, per germline. The CDR3: CASSSGGAGQPQHF. The CDR3 nucleotides are TGTGCCAGCAGTTCAGGTGGGGCAGGGCAGCCCCAGCATTTT.

In its sample, this clonotype was seen a few times. This chain connects TRBV6-1 to TRBJ1-1, with D possibly being TRBD1 (5 bases). CDR1 is MNHNS and CDR2 is SASEGT in the germline V gene. The ends were cut back, 7 bases at V and 1 base at J, with 10 bases in the middle. CDR3 length: 13 residues. CDR3 nucleotide sequence: TGTGCCAGCACCGAAACAGGGAACACTGAAGCTTTCTTT. It encodes CASTETGNTEAFF.

V is TRBV20-1 and J is TRBJ2-1; no definite D call. This CDR3 spans 12 amino acids. Germline CDR1 and CDR2: DFQATT and SNEGSKA (reference sequence). Trimming stripped 3 bases from V and 8 bases from J, with 11 bases between. The CDR3 sequence: CSASRDIYEQFF. DNA for the CDR3: TGCAGTGCTAGTAGGGATATCTATGAGCAGTTCTTC.

There are a few counts of this clonotype. The gene calls are TRBV6-1 and TRBJ2-7; D is undetermined. The V gene lost 4 bases and the J gene lost 7 bases, with 11 bases spanning the gap. In germline, CDR1 is MNHNS, CDR2 SASEGT. The length of the CDR3 is 12 residues. The CDR3, as DNA: TGTGCCAGCAGTGCCGGAATTGGAGAGCAGTACTTC. Residues: CASSAGIGEQYF.

The chain employs TRBV5-1 and TRBJ2-2; the match to TRBD2 covers 8 bases. Germline trimming cut 4 bases from V and 4 bases from J; bases unmatched to any gene: 12. Germline V gene lookup returns CDR1 SGHRS and CDR2 YFSETQ. The CDR3 spans 17 residues. DNA of the CDR3: TGCGCCAGCAGCCCCTCTTCCGCCGGGGGGGCCACCGGGGAGCTGTTTTTT. Its translation is CASSPSSAGGATGELFF.

This chain connects TRBV6-1 to TRBJ2-7, with D possibly being TRBD2 (6 bases). Germline CDR1 MNHNS, CDR2 SASEGT. The CDR3 is made up of 14 amino acids. V dropped 6 bases and J dropped 0 bases, with 12 bases sitting between them. The CDR3 region is CASSLGLVSYEQYF. CDR3 coding DNA: TGTGCCAGCAGCTTGGGACTTGTCTCCTACGAGCAGTACTTC.

This clonotype turned up a few times. V is TRBV27 and J is TRBJ2-2; 11 bases are a match to TRBD1. J gave up 5 bases and V 5 bases, and 13 bases lay outside the gene matches. This CDR3 has 18 residues. Germline V gene lookup returns CDR1 MNHEY and CDR2 SMNVEV (reference sequence). The CDR3: CASSIMDRGRRGTGELFF. The DNA of the CDR3 is TGTGCCAGCAGTATTATGGACAGGGGGCGCCGGGGGACCGGGGAGCTGTTTTTT.

This chain joins TRBV6-5 and TRBJ1-2, with a tentative D call TRBD1 (6 bases). Germline loops: CDR1 MNHEY, CDR2 SVGAGI. V lost 0 bases and J lost 3, with 14 bases in between. The CDR3 is made up of 16 amino acids. The CDR3 reads CASSYSVPGADYGYTF. CDR3 coding DNA: TGTGCCAGCAGTTACTCGGTCCCGGGGGCTGACTATGGCTACACCTTC.